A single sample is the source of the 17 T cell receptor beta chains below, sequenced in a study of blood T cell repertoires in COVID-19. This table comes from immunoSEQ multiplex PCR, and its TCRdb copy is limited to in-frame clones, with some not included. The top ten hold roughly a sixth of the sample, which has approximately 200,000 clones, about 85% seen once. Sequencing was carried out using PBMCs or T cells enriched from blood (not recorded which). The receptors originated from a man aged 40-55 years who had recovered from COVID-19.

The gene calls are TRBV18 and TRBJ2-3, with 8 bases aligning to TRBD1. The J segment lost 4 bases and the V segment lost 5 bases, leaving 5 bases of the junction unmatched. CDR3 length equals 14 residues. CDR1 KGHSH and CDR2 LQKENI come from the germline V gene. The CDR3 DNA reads TGTGCCAGCTCAAACGACAGGGGACCAGATACGCAGTATTTT. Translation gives CASSNDRGPDTQYF.

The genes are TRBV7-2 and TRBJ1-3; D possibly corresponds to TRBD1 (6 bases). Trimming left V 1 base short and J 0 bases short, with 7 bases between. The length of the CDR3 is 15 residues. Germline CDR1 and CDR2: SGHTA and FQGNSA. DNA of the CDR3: TGTGCCAGCAGCTTAGTAGGGGGCTCTGGAAACACCATATATTTT. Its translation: CASSLVGGSGNTIYF.

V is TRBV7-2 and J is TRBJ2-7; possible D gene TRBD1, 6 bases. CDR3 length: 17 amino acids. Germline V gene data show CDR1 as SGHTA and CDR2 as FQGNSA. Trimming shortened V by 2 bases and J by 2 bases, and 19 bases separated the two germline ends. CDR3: CASSLRITSDSAYEQYF. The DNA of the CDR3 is TGTGCCAGCAGCTTAAGAATCACCTCGGACAGTGCCTACGAGCAGTACTTC.

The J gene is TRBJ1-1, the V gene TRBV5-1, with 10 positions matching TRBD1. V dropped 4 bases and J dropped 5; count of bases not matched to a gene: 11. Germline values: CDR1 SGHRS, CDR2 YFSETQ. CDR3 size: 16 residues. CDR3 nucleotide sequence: TGCGCCAGCAGCCCGACAGTCAGGGACAGGGGAACTGAAGCTTTCTTT. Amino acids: CASSPTVRDRGTEAFF.

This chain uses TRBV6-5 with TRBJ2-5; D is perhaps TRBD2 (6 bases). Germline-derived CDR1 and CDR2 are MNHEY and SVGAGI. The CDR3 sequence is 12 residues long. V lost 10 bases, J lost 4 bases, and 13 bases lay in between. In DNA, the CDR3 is TGTGCCACCACGGAGGGCAGAGAGACCCAGTACTTC. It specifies CATTEGRETQYF.

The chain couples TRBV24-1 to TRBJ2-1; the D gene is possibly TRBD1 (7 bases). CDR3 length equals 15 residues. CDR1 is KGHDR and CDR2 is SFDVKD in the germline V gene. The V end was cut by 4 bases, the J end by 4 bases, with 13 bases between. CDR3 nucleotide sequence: TGTGCCACCAGTGAGGGGGGCAGGGGGTACAATGAGCAGTTCTTC. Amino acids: CATSEGGRGYNEQFF.

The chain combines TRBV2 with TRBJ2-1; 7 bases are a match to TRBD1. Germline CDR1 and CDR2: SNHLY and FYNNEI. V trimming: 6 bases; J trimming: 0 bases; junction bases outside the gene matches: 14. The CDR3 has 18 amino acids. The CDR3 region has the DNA TGTGCCAGCAGCGATGGACAGGTGGGACAAAGCTCCTACAATGAGCAGTTCTTC. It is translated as CASSDGQVGQSSYNEQFF.

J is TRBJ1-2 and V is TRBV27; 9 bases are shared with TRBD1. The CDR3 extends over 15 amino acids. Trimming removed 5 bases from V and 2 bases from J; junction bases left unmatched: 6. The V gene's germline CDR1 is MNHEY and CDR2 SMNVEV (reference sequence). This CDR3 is CASSPGQGYNYGYTF. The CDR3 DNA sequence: TGTGCCAGCAGTCCGGGACAGGGATACAACTATGGCTACACCTTC.

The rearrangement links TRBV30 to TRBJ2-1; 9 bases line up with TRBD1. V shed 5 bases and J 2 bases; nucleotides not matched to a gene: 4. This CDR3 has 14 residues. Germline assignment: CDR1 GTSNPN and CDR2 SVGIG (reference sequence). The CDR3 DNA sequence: TGTGCCTGGGTACGACAGGGGGCCTACAATGAGCAGTTCTTC. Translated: CAWVRQGAYNEQFF.

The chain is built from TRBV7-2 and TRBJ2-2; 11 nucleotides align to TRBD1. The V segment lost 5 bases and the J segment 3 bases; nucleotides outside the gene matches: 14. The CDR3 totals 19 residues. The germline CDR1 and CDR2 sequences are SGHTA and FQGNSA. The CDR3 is CASSLRTGGNTGHTGELFF. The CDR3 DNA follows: TGTGCCAGCAGCCTCCGGACAGGGGGCAATACGGGACACACCGGGGAGCTGTTTTTT.

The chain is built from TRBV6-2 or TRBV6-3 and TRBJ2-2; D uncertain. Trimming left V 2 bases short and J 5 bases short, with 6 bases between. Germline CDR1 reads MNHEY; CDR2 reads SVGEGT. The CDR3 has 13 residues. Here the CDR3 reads CASSYQRTGELFF. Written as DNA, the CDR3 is TGTGCCAGCAGTTACCAGCGTACCGGGGAGCTGTTTTTT.

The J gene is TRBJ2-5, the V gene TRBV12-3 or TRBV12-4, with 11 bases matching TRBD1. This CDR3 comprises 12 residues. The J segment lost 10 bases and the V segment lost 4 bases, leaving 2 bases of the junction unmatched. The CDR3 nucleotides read TGTGCCAGCAGTTGGGGACAGGGGGACCAGTACTTC. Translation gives CASSWGQGDQYF.

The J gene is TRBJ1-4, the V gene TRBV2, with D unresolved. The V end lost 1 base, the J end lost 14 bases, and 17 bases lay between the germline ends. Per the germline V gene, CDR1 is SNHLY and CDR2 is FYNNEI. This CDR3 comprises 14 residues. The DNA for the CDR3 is TGTGCCAGCAGTGAAGGGACTTGGTCTTTGTTTCTGTTTTTT. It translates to CASSEGTWSLFLFF.

The CDR3 bases are TGCGCCAGCAGTGAGAGGATAGCGGGAGCCTGCTCCTACAATGAGCAGTTCTTC. It yields the protein CASSERIAGACSYNEQFF. V usage is TRBV10-1 and J usage is TRBJ2-1; 9 bases match TRBD2. This CDR3 has 18 residues. CDR1 and CDR2 (germline): WNHNN, SYGVQD (reference sequence). With 2 bases clipped from V and 0 bases from J, the junction kept 8 bases outside the gene matches.

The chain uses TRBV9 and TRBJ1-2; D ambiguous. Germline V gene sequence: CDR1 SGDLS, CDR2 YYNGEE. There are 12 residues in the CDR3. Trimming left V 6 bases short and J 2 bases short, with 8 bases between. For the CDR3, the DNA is TGTGCCAGCACAAGCAACAACTATGGCTACACCTTC. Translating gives CASTSNNYGYTF. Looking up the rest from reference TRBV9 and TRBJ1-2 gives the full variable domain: DSGVTQTPKHLITATGQRVTLRCSPRSGDLSVYWYQQSLDQGLQFLIQYYNGEERAKGNILERFSAQQFPDLHSELNLSSLELGDSALYFCASTSNNYGYTFGSGTRLTVV.

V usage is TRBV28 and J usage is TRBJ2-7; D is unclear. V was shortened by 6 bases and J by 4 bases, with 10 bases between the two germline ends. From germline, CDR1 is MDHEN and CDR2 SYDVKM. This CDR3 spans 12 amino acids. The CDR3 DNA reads TGTGCCAGCAGCCCGCGTTGGTACGAGCAGTACTTC. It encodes CASSPRWYEQYF.

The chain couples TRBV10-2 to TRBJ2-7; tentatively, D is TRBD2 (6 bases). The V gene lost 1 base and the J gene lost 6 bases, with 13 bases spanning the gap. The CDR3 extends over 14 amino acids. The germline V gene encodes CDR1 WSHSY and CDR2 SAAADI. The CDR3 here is CASSEWRESAEQYF. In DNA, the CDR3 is TGCGCCAGCAGTGAGTGGCGGGAATCGGCCGAGCAGTACTTC.